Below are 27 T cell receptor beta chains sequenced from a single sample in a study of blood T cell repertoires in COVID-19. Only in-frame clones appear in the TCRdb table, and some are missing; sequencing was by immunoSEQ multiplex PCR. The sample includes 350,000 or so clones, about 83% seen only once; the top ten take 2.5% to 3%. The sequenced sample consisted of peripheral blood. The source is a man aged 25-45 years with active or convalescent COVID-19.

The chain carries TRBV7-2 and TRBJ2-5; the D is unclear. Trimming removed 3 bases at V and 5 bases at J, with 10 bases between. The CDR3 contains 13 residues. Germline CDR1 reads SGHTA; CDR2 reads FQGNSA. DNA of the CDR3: TGTGCCAGCAGCTTCAGTTTCCCGGAGACCCAGTACTTC. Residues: CASSFSFPETQYF.

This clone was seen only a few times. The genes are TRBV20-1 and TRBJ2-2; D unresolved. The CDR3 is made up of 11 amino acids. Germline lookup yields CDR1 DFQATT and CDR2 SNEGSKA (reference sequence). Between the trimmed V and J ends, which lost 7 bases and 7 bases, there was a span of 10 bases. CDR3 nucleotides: TGCAGTGTCAAGACATTCGGGGAGCTGTTTTTT. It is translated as CSVKTFGELFF.

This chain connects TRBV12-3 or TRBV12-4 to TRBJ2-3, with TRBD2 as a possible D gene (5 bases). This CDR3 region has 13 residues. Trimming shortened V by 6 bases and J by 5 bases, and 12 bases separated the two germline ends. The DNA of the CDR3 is TGTGCCAGCAGCCTGGAGGCGGGAGATACGCAGTATTTT. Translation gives CASSLEAGDTQYF.

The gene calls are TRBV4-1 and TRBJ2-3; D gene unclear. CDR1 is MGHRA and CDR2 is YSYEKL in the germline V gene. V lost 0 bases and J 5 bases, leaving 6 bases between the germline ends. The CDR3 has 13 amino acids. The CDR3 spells CASSQESVDTQYF. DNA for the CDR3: TGCGCCAGCAGCCAAGAGTCGGTAGATACGCAGTATTTT.

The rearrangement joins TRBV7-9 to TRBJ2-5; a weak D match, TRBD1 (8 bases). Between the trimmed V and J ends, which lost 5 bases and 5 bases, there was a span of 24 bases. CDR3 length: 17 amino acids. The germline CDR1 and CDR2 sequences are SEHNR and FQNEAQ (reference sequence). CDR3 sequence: CASSPYIGDRGGETQYF. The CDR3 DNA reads TGTGCCAGCAGCCCCTACATTGGCGACAGGGGAGGGGAGACCCAGTACTTC. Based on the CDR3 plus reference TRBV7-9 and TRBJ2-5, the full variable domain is DTGVSQNPRHKITKRGQNVTFRCDPISEHNRLYWYRQTLGQGPEFLTYFQNEAQLEKSRLLSDRFSAERPKGSFSTLEIQRTEQGDSAMYLCASSPYIGDRGGETQYFGPGTRLLVL.

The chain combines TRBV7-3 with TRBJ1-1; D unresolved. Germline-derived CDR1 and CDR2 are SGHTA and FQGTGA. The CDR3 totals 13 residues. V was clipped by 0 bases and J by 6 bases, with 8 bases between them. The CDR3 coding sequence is TGTGCCAGCAGCTTAACGAGGGAGGCTGAAGCTTTCTTT. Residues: CASSLTREAEAFF.

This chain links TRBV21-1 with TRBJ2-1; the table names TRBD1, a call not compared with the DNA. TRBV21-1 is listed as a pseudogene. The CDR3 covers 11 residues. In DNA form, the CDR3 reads TGTGCCAGCCCCAGGTACAATGAGCAGTTCTTC. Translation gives CASPRYNEQFF.

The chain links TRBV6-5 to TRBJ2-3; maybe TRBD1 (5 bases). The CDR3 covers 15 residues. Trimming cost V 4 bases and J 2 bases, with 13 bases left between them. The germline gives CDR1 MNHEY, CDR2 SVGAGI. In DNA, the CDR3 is TGTGCCAGCAGTTTCGAGGACACAAACACAGATACGCAGTATTTT. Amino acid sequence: CASSFEDTNTDTQYF.

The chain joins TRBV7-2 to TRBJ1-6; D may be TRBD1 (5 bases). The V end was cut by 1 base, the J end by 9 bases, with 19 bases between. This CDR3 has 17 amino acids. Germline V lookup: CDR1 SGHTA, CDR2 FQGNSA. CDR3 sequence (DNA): TGTGCCAGCAGCTTAGGGGGGAGGGCACGAGGCGGTTCACCCCTCCACTTT. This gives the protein CASSLGGRARGGSPLHF.

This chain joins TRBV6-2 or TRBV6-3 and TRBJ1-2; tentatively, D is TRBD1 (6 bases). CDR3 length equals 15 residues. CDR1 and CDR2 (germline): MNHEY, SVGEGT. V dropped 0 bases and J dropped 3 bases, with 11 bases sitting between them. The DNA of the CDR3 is TGTGCCAGCAGTTACTCGGGCAGGGGAGACTATGGCTACACCTTC. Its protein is CASSYSGRGDYGYTF.

Here the CDR3 reads CASSQRPGTGRDEQFF. The DNA of the CDR3 is TGTGCCAGCAGCCAACGGCCCGGGACGGGGAGGGATGAGCAGTTCTTC. V usage is TRBV11-3 and J usage is TRBJ2-1; 7 bases line up with TRBD2. Germline CDR1 reads SGHNT; CDR2 reads YENEEA. The CDR3 is 16 residues long. V lost 5 bases and J lost 8; bases outside the gene matches: 15.

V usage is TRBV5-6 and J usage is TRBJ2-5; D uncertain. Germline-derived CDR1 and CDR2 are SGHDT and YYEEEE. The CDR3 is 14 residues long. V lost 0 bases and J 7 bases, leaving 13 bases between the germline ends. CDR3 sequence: CASSLGSLQWTQYF. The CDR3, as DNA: TGTGCCAGCAGCTTGGGGAGCTTGCAGTGGACCCAGTACTTC.

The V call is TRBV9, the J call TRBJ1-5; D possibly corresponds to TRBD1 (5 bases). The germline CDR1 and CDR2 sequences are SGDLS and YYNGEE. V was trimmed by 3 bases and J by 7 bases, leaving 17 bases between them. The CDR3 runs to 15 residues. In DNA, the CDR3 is TGTGCCAGCAGCGAGTTAGGGGAGGACGGGCAGCCCCAGCATTTT. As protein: CASSELGEDGQPQHF.

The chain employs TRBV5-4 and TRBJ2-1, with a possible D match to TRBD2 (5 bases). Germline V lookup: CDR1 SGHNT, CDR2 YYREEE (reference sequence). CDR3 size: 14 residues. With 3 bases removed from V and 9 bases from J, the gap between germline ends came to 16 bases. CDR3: CASSSPQRWGEQFF. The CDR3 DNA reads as TGTGCCAGCAGCTCCCCGCAGCGGTGGGGTGAGCAGTTCTTC.

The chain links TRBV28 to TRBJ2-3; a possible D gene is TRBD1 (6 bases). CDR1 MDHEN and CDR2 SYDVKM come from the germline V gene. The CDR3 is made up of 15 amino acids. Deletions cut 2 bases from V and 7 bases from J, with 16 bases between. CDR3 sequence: CASSLGVYRENTQYF. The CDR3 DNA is TGTGCCAGCAGTTTAGGCGTTTACAGGGAAAATACGCAGTATTTT.

The CDR3, as DNA: TGTGCCAGCTTCGATGAAAAACTGTTTTTT. This sequence encodes CASFDEKLFF. The rearrangement uses TRBV2 and TRBJ1-4; D gene unclear. V dropped 8 bases and J dropped 6 bases, with 4 bases sitting between them. Germline values: CDR1 SNHLY, CDR2 FYNNEI. The CDR3 has 10 residues.

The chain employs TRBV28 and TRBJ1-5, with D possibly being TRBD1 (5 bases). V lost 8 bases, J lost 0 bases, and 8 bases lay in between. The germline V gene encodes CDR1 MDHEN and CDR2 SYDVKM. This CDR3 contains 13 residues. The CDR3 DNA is TGTGCCAGCCTGACAGATAGCAATCAGCCCCAGCATTTT. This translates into CASLTDSNQPQHF. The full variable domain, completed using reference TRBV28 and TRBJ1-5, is DVKVTQSSRYLVKRTGEKVFLECVQDMDHENMFWYRQDPGLGLRLIYFSYDVKMKEKGDIPEGYSVSREKKERFSLILESASTNQTSMYLCASLTDSNQPQHFGDGTRLSIL.

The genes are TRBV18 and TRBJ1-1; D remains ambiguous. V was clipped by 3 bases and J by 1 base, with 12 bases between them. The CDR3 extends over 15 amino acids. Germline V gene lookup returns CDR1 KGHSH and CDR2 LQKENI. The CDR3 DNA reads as TGTGCCAGCTCACCTTCGCGGGGAAAGAACACTGAAGCTTTCTTT. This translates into CASSPSRGKNTEAFF.

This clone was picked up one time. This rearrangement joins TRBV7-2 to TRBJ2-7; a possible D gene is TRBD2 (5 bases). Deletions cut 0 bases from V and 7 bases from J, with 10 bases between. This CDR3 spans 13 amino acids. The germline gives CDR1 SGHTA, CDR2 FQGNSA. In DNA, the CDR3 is TGTGCCAGCAGCTTAGCGGGAGTGAGGGAGCAGTACTTC. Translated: CASSLAGVREQYF.

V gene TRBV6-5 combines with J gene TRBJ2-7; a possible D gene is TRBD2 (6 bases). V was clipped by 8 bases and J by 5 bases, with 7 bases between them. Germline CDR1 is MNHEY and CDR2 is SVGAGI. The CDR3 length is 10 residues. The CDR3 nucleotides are TGTGCCAGCGGGAGGAACGAGCAGTACTTC. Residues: CASGRNEQYF.

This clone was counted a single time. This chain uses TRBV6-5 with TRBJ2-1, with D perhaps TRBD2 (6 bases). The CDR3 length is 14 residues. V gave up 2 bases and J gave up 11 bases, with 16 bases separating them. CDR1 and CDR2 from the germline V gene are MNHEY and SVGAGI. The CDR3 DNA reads TGTGCCAGCAGTTACCCGTCCGATGGGGGGAAGCAGTTCTTC. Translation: CASSYPSDGGKQFF.

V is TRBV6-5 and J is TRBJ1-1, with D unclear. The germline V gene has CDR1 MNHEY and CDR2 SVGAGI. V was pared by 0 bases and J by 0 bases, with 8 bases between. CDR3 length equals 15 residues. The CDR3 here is CASSYSMRVNTEAFF. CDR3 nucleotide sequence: TGTGCCAGCAGTTACTCGATGAGGGTGAACACTGAAGCTTTCTTT.

CDR3 region: CASRGWGVGSSPLHF. In nucleotides, the CDR3 is TGTGCCAGCAGGGGTTGGGGGGTAGGAAGTTCACCCCTCCACTTT. V and J are TRBV6-5 and TRBJ1-6; D is possibly TRBD1 (5 bases). Germline V gene sequence: CDR1 MNHEY, CDR2 SVGAGI. The CDR3 consists of 15 residues. V lost 6 bases and J 9 bases, leaving 18 bases between the germline ends.

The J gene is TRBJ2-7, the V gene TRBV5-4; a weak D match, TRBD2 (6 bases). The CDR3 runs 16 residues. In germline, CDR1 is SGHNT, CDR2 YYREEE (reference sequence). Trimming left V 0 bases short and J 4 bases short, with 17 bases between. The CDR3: CASSLATGGGSYEQYF. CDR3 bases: TGTGCCAGCAGCTTGGCCACCGGGGGAGGCTCTTACGAGCAGTACTTC.

This chain's CDR3 is CATAPTTNYGYTF. CDR3 coding DNA: TGTGCCACCGCCCCAACTACAAACTATGGCTACACCTTC. The chain is built from TRBV7-9 and TRBJ1-2; D remains unclear. V was clipped by 10 bases and J by 2 bases, with 14 bases between them. Germline loops: CDR1 SEHNR, CDR2 FQNEAQ (reference sequence). The CDR3 totals 13 residues.

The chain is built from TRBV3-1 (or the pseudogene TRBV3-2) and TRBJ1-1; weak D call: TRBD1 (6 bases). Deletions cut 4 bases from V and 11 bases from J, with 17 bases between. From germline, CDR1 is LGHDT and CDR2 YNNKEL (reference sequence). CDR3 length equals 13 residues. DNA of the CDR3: TGTGCCAGCAGCCTTCCGGGGGGGGCGCAGGCTTTCTTT. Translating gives CASSLPGGAQAFF.

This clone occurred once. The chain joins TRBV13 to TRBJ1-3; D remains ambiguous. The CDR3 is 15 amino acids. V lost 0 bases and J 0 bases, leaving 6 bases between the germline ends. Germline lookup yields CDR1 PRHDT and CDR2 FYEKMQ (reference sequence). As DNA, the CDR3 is TGTGCCAGCAGCTTAGGCTCTCTCTCTGGAAACACCATATATTTT. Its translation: CASSLGSLSGNTIYF.